These T cell receptor beta chains were read from a single sample in a study of blood T cell repertoires in COVID-19. Sequencing used immunoSEQ multiplex PCR; TCRdb keeps in-frame clones, though not all of them. The data show more than 200,000 clones, 75% to 90% seen once. Sequences were obtained from PBMCs or T cells enriched from blood (not recorded which). Source of these receptors: a woman aged 25 to 45 with acute COVID-19. CDR3s include the opening cysteine and the closing phenylalanine or tryptophan. Each record gives: CDR3 DNA, CDR3 protein, D gene, clone size, CDR3 length, J gene, V gene. D genes are given only for firm matches. The size field is filled for only some rows; it gives once, few, many or a size class.

TGTGCCAGTAGTGAGGGGGCACCGACTAGCACAGATACGCAGTATTTT | CASSEGAPTSTDTQYF | TRBD1 | - | 16 | TRBJ2-3 | TRBV19
TGTGCCAGCAGCGCTATAGGGGGAGATCAGCCCCAGCATTTT | CASSAIGGDQPQHF | - | - | 14 | TRBJ1-5 | TRBV6-5
TGTGCCAGCAGACATTTACAGGGGGAAGAGTCACCCCTCCACTTT | CASRHLQGEESPLHF | TRBD1 | - | 15 | TRBJ1-6 | TRBV6-5
TGTGCCAGCAGGATCACGGTAGGAGGGAACACTGAAGCTTTCTTT | CASRITVGGNTEAFF | - | once | 15 | TRBJ1-1 | TRBV27
TGTGCCAGCACCCTCCGGCCCGGGGGGGGTCCGAATCATGAAGCTTTCTTT | CASTLRPGGGPNHEAFF | - | few | 17 | TRBJ1-1 | TRBV28
TGTGCCAGCAGCCAACAGAGAACTGGACTAGCCCACAATGAGCAGTTCTTC | CASSQQRTGLAHNEQFF | TRBD2 | - | 17 | TRBJ2-1 | TRBV3-1/TRBV3-2
TGTGCCAGCAGTTACTCGCAGGGTGGAAACATTCAGTACTTC | CASSYSQGGNIQYF | - | - | 14 | TRBJ2-4 | TRBV6-5
TGTGCCAGCTCACTCATGGACAGGAGCTCCTACAATGAGCAGTTCTTC | CASSLMDRSSYNEQFF | TRBD1 | - | 16 | TRBJ2-1 | TRBV18
TGCGCCAGCAGCTTCTCGACTAGCGGGAGTTACGAGCAGTACTTC | CASSFSTSGSYEQYF | TRBD2 | - | 15 | TRBJ2-7 | TRBV5-1
TGTGCCAGCAGCCCCCCCGGACTTCCCCACGCCCCAAGCTCCTATAATTCACCCCTCCACTTT | CASSPPGLPHAPSSYNSPLHF | - | - | 21 | TRBJ1-6 | TRBV28
TGTGCCAGTAGTAGAGGACAGGGACCACTCCTTACGCAGTATTTT | CASSRGQGPLLTQYF | TRBD1 | - | 15 | TRBJ2-3 | TRBV19
TGTGCCAGCAGAGGGGAGGCAGTTGCTTTCTTT | CASRGEAVAFF | - | once | 11 | TRBJ1-1 | TRBV2
TGCGCCAGCAGCCAAGATCCGGGGTCTAGCACAGATACGCAGTATTTT | CASSQDPGSSTDTQYF | - | - | 16 | TRBJ2-3 | TRBV4-1
TGTGCCAGCAGCTCCGGACAGCAAGAGACCCAGTACTTC | CASSSGQQETQYF | - | - | 13 | TRBJ2-5 | TRBV7-8
TGTGCCATCAGTGAAGGGAGGGCTAGCGGGAGTAGCACAGATACGCAGTATTTT | CAISEGRASGSSTDTQYF | TRBD2 | - | 18 | TRBJ2-3 | TRBV10-3
TGCAGCGTTGCCAGTGGGCGGGACCTGAGCTCCTACAATGAGCAGTTCTTC | CSVASGRDLSSYNEQFF | - | once | 17 | TRBJ2-1 | TRBV29-1
TGTGCCAGCAGCCAATCGCGCAGGCTCGTAACGGGATCACCCCTCCACTTT | CASSQSRRLVTGSPLHF | - | - | 17 | TRBJ1-6 | TRBV16